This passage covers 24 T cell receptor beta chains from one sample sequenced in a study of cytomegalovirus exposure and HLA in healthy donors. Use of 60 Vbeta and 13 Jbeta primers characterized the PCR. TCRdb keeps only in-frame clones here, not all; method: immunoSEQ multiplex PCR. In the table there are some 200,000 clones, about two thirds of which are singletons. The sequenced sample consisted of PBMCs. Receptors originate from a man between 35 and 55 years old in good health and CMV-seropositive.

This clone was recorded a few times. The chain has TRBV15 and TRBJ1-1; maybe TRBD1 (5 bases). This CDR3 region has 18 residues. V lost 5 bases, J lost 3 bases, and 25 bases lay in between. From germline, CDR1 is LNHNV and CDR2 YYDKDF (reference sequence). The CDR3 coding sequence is TGTGCCACCAGCCTAGGGCGGCCACAAGCGCGGGGCGACACTGAAGCTTTCTTT. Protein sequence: CATSLGRPQARGDTEAFF.

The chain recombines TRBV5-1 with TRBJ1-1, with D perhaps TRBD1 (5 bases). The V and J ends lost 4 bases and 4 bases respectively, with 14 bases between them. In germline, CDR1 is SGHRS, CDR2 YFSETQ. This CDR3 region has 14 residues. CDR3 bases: TGCGCCAGCAGCCCTCTGGGGGGGTCCACTGAAGCTTTCTTT. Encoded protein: CASSPLGGSTEAFF. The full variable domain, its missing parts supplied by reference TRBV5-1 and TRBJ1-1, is KAGVTQTPRYLIKTRGQQVTLSCSPISGHRSVSWYQQTPGQGLQFLFEYFSETQRNKGNFPGRFSGRQFSNSRSEMNVSTLELGDSALYLCASSPLGGSTEAFFGQGTRLTVV.

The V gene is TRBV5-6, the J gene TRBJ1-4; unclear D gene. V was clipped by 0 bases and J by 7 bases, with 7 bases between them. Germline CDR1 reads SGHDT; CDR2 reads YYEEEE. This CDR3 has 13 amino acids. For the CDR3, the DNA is TGTGCCAGCAGCTTGGTATCGAGTGAAAAACTGTTTTTT. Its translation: CASSLVSSEKLFF.

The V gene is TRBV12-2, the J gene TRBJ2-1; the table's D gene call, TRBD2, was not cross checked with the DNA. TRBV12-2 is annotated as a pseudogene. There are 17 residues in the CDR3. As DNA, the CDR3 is TGTGCAAGTCGCTTAATCTCTCTAGCGGGGGGCCACAATGAGCAGTTCTTC. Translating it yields CASRLISLAGGHNEQFF.

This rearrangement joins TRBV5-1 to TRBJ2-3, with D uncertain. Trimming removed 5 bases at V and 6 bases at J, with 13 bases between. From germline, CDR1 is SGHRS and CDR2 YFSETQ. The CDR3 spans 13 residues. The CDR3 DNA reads TGCGCCAGCAGTATGATGACCAGGGATACGCAGTATTTT. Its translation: CASSMMTRDTQYF. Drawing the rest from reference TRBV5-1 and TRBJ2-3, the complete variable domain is KAGVTQTPRYLIKTRGQQVTLSCSPISGHRSVSWYQQTPGQGLQFLFEYFSETQRNKGNFPGRFSGRQFSNSRSEMNVSTLELGDSALYLCASSMMTRDTQYFGPGTRLTVL.

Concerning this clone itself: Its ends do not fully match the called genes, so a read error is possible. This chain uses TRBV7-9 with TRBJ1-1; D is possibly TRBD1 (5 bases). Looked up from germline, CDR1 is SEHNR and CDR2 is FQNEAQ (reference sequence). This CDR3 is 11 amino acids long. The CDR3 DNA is TGTTCCAGCAGAGGGGTGACTGAAGCTTTCTTT. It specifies CSSRGVTEAFF.

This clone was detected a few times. In DNA, the CDR3 is TGTGCCAGCAGTTACCGAGGGCTCGATACGCAGTATTTT. Encoded protein: CASSYRGLDTQYF. V is TRBV6-6 and J is TRBJ2-3, with a tentative D call TRBD2 (5 bases). Between the trimmed V and J ends, which lost 2 bases and 6 bases, there was a span of 9 bases. The CDR3 has 13 residues. Germline CDR1 is MNHNY and CDR2 is SVGAGI (reference sequence).

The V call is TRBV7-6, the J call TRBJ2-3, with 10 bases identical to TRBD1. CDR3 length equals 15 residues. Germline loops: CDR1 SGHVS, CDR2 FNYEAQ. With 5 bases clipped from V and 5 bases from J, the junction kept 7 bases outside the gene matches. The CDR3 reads CASSRQGAVRDTQYF. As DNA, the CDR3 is TGTGCCAGCAGCAGACAGGGGGCTGTGAGAGATACGCAGTATTTT. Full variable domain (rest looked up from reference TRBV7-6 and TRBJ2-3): GAGVSQSPRYKVTKRGQDVALRCDPISGHVSLYWYRQALGQGPEFLTYFNYEAQQDKSGLPNDRFSAERPEGSISTLTIQRTEQRDSAMYRCASSRQGAVRDTQYFGPGTRLTVL.

CDR3 protein: CASSHYNSAQAFF. For the CDR3, the DNA is TGTGCCAGCAGTCATTACAACAGTGCTCAAGCTTTCTTT. The chain has TRBV6-1 and TRBJ1-1; the D is unclear. Per the germline V gene, CDR1 is MNHNS and CDR2 is SASEGT. The CDR3 spans 13 residues. With 5 bases removed from V and 9 bases from J, the gap between germline ends came to 16 bases.

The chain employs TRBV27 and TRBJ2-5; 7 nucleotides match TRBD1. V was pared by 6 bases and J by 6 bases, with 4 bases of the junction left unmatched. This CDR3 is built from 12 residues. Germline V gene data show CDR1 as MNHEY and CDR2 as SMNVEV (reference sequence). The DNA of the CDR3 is TGTGCCAGCAGCTACAGGGGAAAGACCCAGTACTTC. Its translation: CASSYRGKTQYF.

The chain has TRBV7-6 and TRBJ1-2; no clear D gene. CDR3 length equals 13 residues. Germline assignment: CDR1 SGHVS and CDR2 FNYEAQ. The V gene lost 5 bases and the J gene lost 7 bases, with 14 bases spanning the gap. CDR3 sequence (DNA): TGTGCCAGCAGCCCCCGCGGGGAGCGTGGCTACACCTTC. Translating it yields CASSPRGERGYTF.

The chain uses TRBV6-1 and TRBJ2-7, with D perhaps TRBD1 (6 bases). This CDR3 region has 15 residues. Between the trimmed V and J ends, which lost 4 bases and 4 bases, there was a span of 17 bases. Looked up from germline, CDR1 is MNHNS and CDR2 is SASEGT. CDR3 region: CASSAFPQDRYEQYF. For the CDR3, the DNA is TGTGCCAGCAGTGCCTTCCCTCAGGACAGATACGAGCAGTACTTC.

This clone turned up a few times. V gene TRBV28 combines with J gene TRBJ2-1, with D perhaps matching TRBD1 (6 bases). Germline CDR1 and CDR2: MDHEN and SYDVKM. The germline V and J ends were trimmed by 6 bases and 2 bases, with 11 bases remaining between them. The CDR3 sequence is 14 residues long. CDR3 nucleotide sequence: TGTGCCAGCAGGGGGTACAGGGCCTACAATGAGCAGTTCTTC. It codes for CASRGYRAYNEQFF.

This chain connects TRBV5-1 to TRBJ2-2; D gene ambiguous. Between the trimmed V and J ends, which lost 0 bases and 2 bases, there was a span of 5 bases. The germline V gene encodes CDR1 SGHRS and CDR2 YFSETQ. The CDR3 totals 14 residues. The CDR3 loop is CASSLVANTGELFF. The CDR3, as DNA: TGCGCCAGCAGCTTGGTAGCAAACACCGGGGAGCTGTTTTTT.

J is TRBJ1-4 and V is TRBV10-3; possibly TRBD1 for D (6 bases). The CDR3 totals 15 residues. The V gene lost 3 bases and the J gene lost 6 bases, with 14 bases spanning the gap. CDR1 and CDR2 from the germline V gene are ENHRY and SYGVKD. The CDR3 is CAISETTGLDEKLFF. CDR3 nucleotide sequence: TGTGCCATCAGTGAAACCACAGGGTTGGATGAAAAACTGTTTTTT.

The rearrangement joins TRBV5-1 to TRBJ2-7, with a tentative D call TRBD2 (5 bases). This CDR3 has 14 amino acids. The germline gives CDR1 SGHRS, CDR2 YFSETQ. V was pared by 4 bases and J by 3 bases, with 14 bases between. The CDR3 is CASSPGEGYYEQYF. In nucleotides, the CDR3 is TGCGCCAGCAGCCCCGGAGAGGGATACTACGAGCAGTACTTC.

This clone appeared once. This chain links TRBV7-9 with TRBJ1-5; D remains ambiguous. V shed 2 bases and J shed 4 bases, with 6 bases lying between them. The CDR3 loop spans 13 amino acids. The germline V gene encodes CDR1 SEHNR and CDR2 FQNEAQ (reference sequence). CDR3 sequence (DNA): TGTGCCAGCAGCTTAACTTCTAATCAGCCCCAGCATTTT. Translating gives CASSLTSNQPQHF. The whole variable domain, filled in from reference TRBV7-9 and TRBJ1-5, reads DTGVSQNPRHKITKRGQNVTFRCDPISEHNRLYWYRQTLGQGPEFLTYFQNEAQLEKSRLLSDRFSAERPKGSFSTLEIQRTEQGDSAMYLCASSLTSNQPQHFGDGTRLSIL.

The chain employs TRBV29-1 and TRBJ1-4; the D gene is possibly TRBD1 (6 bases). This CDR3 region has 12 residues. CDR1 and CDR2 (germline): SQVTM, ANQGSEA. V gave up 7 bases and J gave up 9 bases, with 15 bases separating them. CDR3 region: CSGGQLGKKLFF. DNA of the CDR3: TGCAGCGGCGGACAGCTTGGGAAAAAACTGTTTTTT.

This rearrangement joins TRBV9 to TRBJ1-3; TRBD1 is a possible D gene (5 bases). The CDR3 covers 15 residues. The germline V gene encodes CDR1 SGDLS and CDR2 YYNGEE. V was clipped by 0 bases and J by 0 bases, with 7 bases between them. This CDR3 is CASSVGQLSGNTIYF. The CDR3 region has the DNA TGTGCCAGCAGCGTAGGACAGCTCTCTGGAAACACCATATATTTT.

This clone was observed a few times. The CDR3 DNA reads as TGTGCCAGCAGCTTCCGACAGGGGGATCGTCAGCCCCAGCATTTT. Protein sequence: CASSFRQGDRQPQHF. The chain joins TRBV5-6 to TRBJ1-5; 9 positions match TRBD1. The CDR3 is 15 residues long. V shed 2 bases and J 6 bases; nucleotides not matched to a gene: 6. The germline V gene encodes CDR1 SGHDT and CDR2 YYEEEE.

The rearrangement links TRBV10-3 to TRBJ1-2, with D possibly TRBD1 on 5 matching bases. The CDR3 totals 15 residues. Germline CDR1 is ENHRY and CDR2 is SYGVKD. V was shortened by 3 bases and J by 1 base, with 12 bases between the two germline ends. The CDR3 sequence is CAISDPPGGNYGYTF. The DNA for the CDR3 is TGTGCCATCAGTGACCCGCCGGGGGGTAACTATGGCTACACCTTC.

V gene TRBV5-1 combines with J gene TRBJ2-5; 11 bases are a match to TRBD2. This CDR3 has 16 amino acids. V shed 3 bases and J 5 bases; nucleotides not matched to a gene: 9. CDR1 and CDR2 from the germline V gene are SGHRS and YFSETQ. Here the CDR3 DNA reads TGCGCCAGCAGCTCCCTTAGCGGGGGGGCCGGTGAGACCCAGTACTTC. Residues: CASSSLSGGAGETQYF.

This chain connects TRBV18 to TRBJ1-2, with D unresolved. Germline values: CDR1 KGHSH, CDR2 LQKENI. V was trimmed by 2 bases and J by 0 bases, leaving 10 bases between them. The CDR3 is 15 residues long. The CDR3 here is CASSPSPTPNYGYTF. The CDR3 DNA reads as TGTGCCAGCTCACCATCGCCCACTCCTAACTATGGCTACACCTTC.

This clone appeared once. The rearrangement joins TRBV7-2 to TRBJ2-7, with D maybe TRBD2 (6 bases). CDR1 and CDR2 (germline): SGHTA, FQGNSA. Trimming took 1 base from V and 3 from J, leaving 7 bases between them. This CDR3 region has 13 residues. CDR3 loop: CASSLGTNYEQYF. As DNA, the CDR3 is TGTGCCAGCAGCTTAGGGACTAACTACGAGCAGTACTTC.